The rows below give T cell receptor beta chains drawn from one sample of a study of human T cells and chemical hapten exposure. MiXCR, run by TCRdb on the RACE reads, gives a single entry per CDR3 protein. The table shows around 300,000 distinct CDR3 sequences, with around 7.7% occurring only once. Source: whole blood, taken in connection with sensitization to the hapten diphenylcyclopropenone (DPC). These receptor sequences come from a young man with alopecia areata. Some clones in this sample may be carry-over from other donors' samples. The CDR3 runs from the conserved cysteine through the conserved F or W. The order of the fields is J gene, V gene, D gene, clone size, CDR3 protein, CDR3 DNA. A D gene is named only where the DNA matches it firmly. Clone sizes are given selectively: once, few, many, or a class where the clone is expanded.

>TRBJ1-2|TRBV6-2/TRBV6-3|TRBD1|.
CASKPPGGYGYTF
TGTGCCAGCAAACCCCCAGGGGGATATGGCTACACCTTC
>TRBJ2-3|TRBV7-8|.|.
CASSLKSQGTDTQYF
TGTGCCAGCAGCTTAAAGTCCCAAGGAACAGATACGCAGTATTTT
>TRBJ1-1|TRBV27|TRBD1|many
CASSWTGKTEAFF
TGTGCCAGCAGTTGGACAGGAAAAACTGAAGCTTTCTTT
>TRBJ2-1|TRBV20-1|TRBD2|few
CSAKGRGIFHEQFF
TGCAGTGCTAAGGGGCGGGGGATTTTCCATGAGCAGTTCTTC
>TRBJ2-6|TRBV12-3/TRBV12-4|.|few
CASSFRDSGANVLTF
TGTGCCAGCAGTTTTAGGGACTCTGGGGCCAACGTCCTGACTTTC
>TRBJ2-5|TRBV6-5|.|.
CASGRETQYF
TGTGCCAGCGGACGAGAGACCCAGTACTTC
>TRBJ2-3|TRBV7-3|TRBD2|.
CASSLSAFSGRADTQYF
TGTGCCAGCAGCTTATCGGCCTTTAGCGGGAGAGCAGATACGCAGTATTTT
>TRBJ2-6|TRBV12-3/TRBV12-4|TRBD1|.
CASSFGLARGHSGANVLTF
TGTGCCAGCAGTTTCGGCTTGGCCAGGGGGCACTCTGGGGCCAACGTCCTGACTTTC
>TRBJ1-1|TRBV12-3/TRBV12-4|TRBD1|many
CASRVTGGDTEAFF
TGTGCCAGCAGGGTGACAGGGGGGGACACTGAAGCTTTCTTT
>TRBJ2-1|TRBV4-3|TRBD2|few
CASSLGTSGGPSYNEQFF
TGCGCCAGCAGCCTCGGGACTAGCGGGGGGCCCTCCTACAATGAGCAGTTCTTC
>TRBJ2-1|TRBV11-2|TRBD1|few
CASSSGTGGLDPFF
TGTGCCAGCAGCTCTGGGACAGGAGGATTGGATCCGTTCTTC
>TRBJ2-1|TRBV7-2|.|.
CASSLAFGGNEQFF
TGTGCCAGCAGCTTAGCGTTTGGCGGCAATGAGCAGTTCTTC
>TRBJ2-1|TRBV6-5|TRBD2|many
CASSYSSVAGGLNEQFF
TGTGCCAGCAGTTACTCGAGTGTAGCGGGGGGGCTGAATGAGCAGTTCTTC
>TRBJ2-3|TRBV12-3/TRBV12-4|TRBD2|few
CASSYERGTDTQYF
TGTGCCAGCAGCTACGAGCGGGGAACAGATACGCAGTATTTT
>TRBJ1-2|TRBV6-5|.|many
CASSSGFRGYGYTF
TGTGCCAGCAGTTCCGGGTTTCGGGGCTATGGCTACACCTTC
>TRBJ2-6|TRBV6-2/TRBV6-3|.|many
CASSSGTASGANVLTF
TGTGCCAGCAGTTCAGGGACGGCCTCTGGGGCCAACGTCCTGACTTTC
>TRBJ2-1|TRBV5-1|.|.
CASRGEDSKTYNEQFF
TGCGCCAGCAGAGGGGAGGACTCCAAAACCTACAATGAGCAGTTCTTC
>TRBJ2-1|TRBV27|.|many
CASSNRDPSYNEQFF
TGTGCCAGCAGTAACCGGGACCCCTCCTACAATGAGCAGTTCTTC
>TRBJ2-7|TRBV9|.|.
CASSVVGGQRQYF
TGTGCCAGCAGCGTAGTTGGAGGACAGAGACAGTACTTC
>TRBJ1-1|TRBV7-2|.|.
CASSLSDRQAFF
TGTGCCAGCAGCTTATCCGACAGACAAGCTTTCTTT
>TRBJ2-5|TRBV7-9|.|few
CASSRGQPYQETQYF
TGTGCCAGCAGCCGGGGGCAGCCGTACCAAGAGACCCAGTACTTC
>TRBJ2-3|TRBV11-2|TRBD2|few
CASSALAGGTDTQYF
TGTGCCAGCAGCGCTTTAGCGGGGGGAACAGATACGCAGTATTTT
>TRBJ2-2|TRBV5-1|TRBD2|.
CASSWDAGENTGELFF
TGCGCCAGCAGCTGGGACGCGGGGGAAAACACCGGGGAGCTGTTTTTT
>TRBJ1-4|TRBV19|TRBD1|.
CASSLPTGTDNEKLFF
TGTGCCAGTAGTCTCCCAACCGGGACAGATAATGAAAAACTGTTTTTT
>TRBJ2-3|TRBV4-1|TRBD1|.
CASSTRTGRSTDTQYF
TGCGCCAGCAGCACCCGGACAGGGAGGAGCACAGATACGCAGTATTTT
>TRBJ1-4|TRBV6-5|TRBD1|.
CASSSPRQGVGEKLFF
TGTGCCAGCAGCTCCCCTCGACAGGGGGTAGGTGAAAAACTGTTTTTT
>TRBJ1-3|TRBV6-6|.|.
CASSYSLGSSGNTIYF
TGTGCCAGCAGTTACTCGTTGGGGTCCTCTGGAAACACCATATATTTT
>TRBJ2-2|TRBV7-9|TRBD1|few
CASSSPGGQGWDTGELFF
TGTGCCAGCAGCTCGCCCGGAGGACAGGGGTGGGACACCGGGGAGCTGTTTTTT
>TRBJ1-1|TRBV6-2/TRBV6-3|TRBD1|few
CASSYGAGGTTEAFF
TGTGCCAGCAGTTACGGGGCAGGGGGGACCACTGAAGCTTTCTTT
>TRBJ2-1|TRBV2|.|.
CASHGTLYNEQFF
TGTGCCAGCCACGGGACACTGTACAATGAGCAGTTCTTC
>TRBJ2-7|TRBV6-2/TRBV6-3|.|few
CASSYRGPDSYEQYF
TGTGCCAGCAGTTACAGGGGACCGGACTCCTACGAGCAGTACTTC
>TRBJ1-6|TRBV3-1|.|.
CASSPGVRNSPLHF
TGTGCCAGCAGCCCAGGGGTTCGGAATTCACCCCTCCACTTT
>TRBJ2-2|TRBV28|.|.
CASTINGELFF
TGTGCCAGCACAATCAACGGGGAGCTGTTTTTT
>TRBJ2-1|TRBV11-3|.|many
CASSPEGTFPYNEQFF
TGTGCCAGCAGTCCAGAGGGGACATTCCCCTACAATGAGCAGTTCTTC
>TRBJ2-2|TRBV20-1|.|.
CSASWGTGELFF
TGCAGTGCTAGTTGGGGCACCGGGGAGCTGTTTTTT
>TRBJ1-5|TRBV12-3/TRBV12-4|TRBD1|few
CASSLRDRGILDQPQHF
TGTGCCAGCAGTTTACGTGACAGGGGGATTCTAGATCAGCCCCAGCATTTT
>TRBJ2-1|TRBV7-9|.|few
CASSQDPTVRNEQFF
TGTGCCAGCAGCCAGGACCCGACAGTTAGGAATGAGCAGTTCTTC
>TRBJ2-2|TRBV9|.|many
CASSGVPGELFF
TGTGCCAGCAGCGGAGTCCCCGGGGAGCTGTTTTTT
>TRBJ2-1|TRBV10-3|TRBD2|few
CAISESGTSGGKSSYNEQFF
TGTGCCATCAGTGAGTCTGGGACTAGCGGGGGGAAGAGCTCCTACAATGAGCAGTTCTTC
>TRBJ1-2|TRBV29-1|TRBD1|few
CSGGQVGGAYGYTF
TGCAGCGGCGGACAGGTCGGAGGGGCCTATGGCTACACCTTC
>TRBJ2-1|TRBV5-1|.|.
CASSPRQVSSYNEQFF
TGCGCCAGCAGCCCTAGACAGGTTAGCTCCTACAATGAGCAGTTCTTC
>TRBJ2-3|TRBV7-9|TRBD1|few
CASSKGGPDTQYF
TGTGCCAGCAGCAAAGGGGGCCCAGATACGCAGTATTTT
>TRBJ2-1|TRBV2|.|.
CARRKGGEQFF
TGTGCCAGAAGAAAGGGCGGTGAGCAGTTCTTC
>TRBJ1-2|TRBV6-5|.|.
CASSYDRGFDHGYTF
TGTGCCAGCAGTTACGACAGAGGGTTTGATCATGGCTACACCTTC
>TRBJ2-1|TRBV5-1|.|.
CASSLEGEQFF
TGCGCCAGCAGCTTGGAGGGCGAGCAGTTCTTC
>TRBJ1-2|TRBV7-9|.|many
CASSINSYGYTF
TGTGCCAGCAGCATTAACAGTTATGGCTACACCTTC
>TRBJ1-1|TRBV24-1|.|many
CATSKGPDTEAFF
TGTGCCACCAGCAAGGGTCCCGACACTGAAGCTTTCTTT
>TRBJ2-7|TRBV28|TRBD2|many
CASSFSQGGDYYEQYF
TGTGCCAGCAGTTTCTCGCAGGGAGGGGACTACTACGAGCAGTACTTC
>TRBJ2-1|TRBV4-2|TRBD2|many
CASSQARPGTSGGYVSSEQFF
TGTGCCAGCAGCCAAGCCCGACCCGGGACTAGCGGGGGGTATGTCTCGAGTGAGCAGTTCTTC
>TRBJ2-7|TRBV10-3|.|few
CAISENSYEQYF
TGTGCCATCAGTGAGAACAGTTACGAGCAGTACTTC